The TCR beta chain under discussion was sequenced for a study of blood T cell repertoires in COVID-19. Overall study: COVID-19 samples from acute and convalescent phases originated in the United States, Italy and Spain. From T cells, B-cell-depleted T cells, or PBMCs came the material, which was cDNA or gDNA.

CDR3 length equals 14 residues. Germline CDR1 SGHTA, CDR2 FQGNSA. The V end lost 6 bases, the J end lost 1 base, and 12 bases lay between the germline ends. Authors' methods: Amplified reference gene primers provided the basis for estimating nucleated cell counts. The data were produced by immunoSEQ multiplex PCR, yet TCRdb's version contains in-frame clones alone and is incomplete. Clonal size and the V and J genes are those of that table, whereas D and trimming came from the DNA. The sample consists of roughly 140,000 clones, roughly four fifths of them appearing once. Sequences were obtained from peripheral blood. The chain has TRBV7-2 and TRBJ1-1, with a tentative D call TRBD1 (6 bases). The sequence was collected from a woman older than 75 with acute or convalescent COVID-19. CDR3 amino acids: CASRPGAANTEAFF. The DNA of the CDR3 is TGTGCCAGCAGGCCAGGGGCAGCGAACACTGAAGCTTTCTTT.